This TCR beta chain emerged from a study of Ad26.COV2.S vaccination and SARS-CoV-2 variants. Study-wide context: A participant enrolled in the COV1001 Ad26.COV2.S trial arm provided the sample.

Germline CDR1 is LGHDT and CDR2 is YNNKEL (reference sequence). V was pared by 6 bases and J by 1 base, with 10 bases of the junction left unmatched. This CDR3 comprises 16 residues. Treatment denoted: roughly 19 received Ad26.COV2.S at low or high dose, single or two shots; about 5 received placebo; per-sample allocation not given. It was on day 63 after the first vaccine or placebo injection that samples were taken. Study-level findings and limits: Reportedly, spike-specific CD8+ and CD4+ T cell responses achieved substantial breadth once vaccination had taken place. The analyses of TCR breadth and depth may have understated the size of total T cell responses.

For this clone: The antigen is unknown.

The repertoire was sequenced with immunoSEQ multiplex PCR; TCRdb's copy has only in-frame clones and lacks some. The sample consists of a few hundred thousand clones, 88% of them appearing once. The sequence came from a person aged 18-65 years who received the Ad26.COV2.S COVID-19 vaccine or a placebo. This material consisted of peripheral blood, taken in a trial of Ad26.COV2.S vaccine versus placebo. V is TRBV3-1 (or the pseudogene TRBV3-2) and J is TRBJ2-5, with 8 nucleotides matching TRBD2. CDR3 amino acids: CASRETGLVFQETQYF. The CDR3 coding sequence is TGTGCCAGCAGGGAGACGGGACTAGTCTTCCAAGAGACCCAGTACTTC.